What follows are 17 T cell receptor beta chains derived from one specimen sequenced in a study of blood T cells in healthy people across ages. Alongside a J-beta primer mix, a sample-barcoded 5' primer served in a second PCR lasting about 7 to 12 cycles. TCRdb used MiXCR to reprocess the 5' RACE reads, holding one entry per CDR3 protein. The profile covers 600,000 or so distinct CDR3 sequences, with about 30% appearing a single time and 15% to 19% taken by the ten largest. The specimen was blood. The receptors were sampled from a woman older than 75 in good health.

Many counts were recorded for this clonotype. The J gene is TRBJ2-3, the V gene TRBV5-6, with 7 bases lining up with TRBD1. Germline assignment: CDR1 SGHDT and CDR2 YYEEEE. This CDR3 is built from 15 residues. Trimming at V came to 4 bases and at J to 5 bases, leaving 10 bases not matched to a gene. The CDR3 reads CASSPARGRRDTQYF. The CDR3 DNA is TGTGCCAGCAGCCCGGCTAGGGGGCGAAGAGATACGCAGTATTTT.

This clonotype came up a few times. The genes are TRBV12-3 or TRBV12-4 and TRBJ1-6; unclear D gene. CDR3 length: 14 residues. The V end was cut by 6 bases, the J end by 4 bases, with 10 bases between. DNA for the CDR3: TGTGCCAGCAGCCCCCGGGAGTATAATTCACCCCTCCACTTT. It encodes CASSPREYNSPLHF.

This clonotype was seen repeatedly, ten times or more. This chain uses TRBV5-1 with TRBJ2-5; D uncertain. Germline loops: CDR1 SGHRS, CDR2 YFSETQ. The ends were cut back, 0 bases at V and 4 bases at J, with 10 bases in the middle. The CDR3 runs to 14 residues. The CDR3 DNA reads as TGCGCCAGCAGCTTGGAGGACGGGTCAGAGACCCAGTACTTC. It codes for CASSLEDGSETQYF.

For this clonotype: This may be a read error: a much more frequent sequence differs by one nucleotide. The V gene is TRBV7-2, the J gene TRBJ1-2; 7 bases are shared with TRBD1. The CDR3 consists of 14 residues. Germline values: CDR1 SGHTA, CDR2 FQGNSA. J was trimmed by 7 bases and V by 5 bases; bases with no gene match: 10. Here the CDR3 reads CASSDKGTASGYTF. CDR3 nucleotide sequence: TGTGCCAGCAGCGACAAGGGGACAGCTTCTGGCTACACCTTC.

This clonotype was seen only a few times. This may stem from a read error, because a much larger clone lies one nucleotide away. The rearrangement joins TRBV28 to TRBJ2-1; D possibly uses TRBD1 or TRBD2 (5 bases each). The J call may be mistaken, given a closer DNA end match to TRBJ2-7. CDR3 size: 14 residues. Germline V gives CDR1 MDHEN, CDR2 SYDVKM. This CDR3 is CASSWDPVNNEQYF. CDR3 DNA sequence: TGTGCCAGCAGTTGGGACCCTGTAAACAATGAGCAGTACTTC.

The rearrangement uses TRBV24-1 and TRBJ1-2, with a tentative D call TRBD1 (5 bases). The V end was cut by 5 bases, the J end by 1 base, with 7 bases between. CDR3 size: 13 residues. The V gene's germline CDR1 is KGHDR and CDR2 SFDVKD. The CDR3 coding sequence is TGTGCCACCAGTGCGACAGTTAACTATGGCTACACCTTC. It yields the protein CATSATVNYGYTF.

For this clonotype: This could be a read error, since a much larger clone is one nucleotide away. The rearrangement joins TRBV20-1 to TRBJ2-7; 13 bases line up with TRBD2. The DNA end is a closer match to TRBJ2-5, so the J assignment may be wrong. Per germline, CDR1 DFQATT and CDR2 SNEGSKA (reference sequence). The CDR3 sequence is 16 residues long. The CDR3 nucleotides are TGCAGTGCCAACCCTACTAGCGGGGGGGCCCTTCAGACCCAGTACTTC. This encodes CSANPTSGGALQTQYF.

V usage is TRBV29-1 and J usage is TRBJ2-7, with D tentatively TRBD1 (6 bases). Germline V gene lookup returns CDR1 SQVTM and CDR2 ANQGSEA. This CDR3 is 15 amino acids long. The ends were cut back, 7 bases at V and 0 bases at J, with 19 bases in the middle. The CDR3 sequence: CSAIQGSWSSYEQYF. The CDR3 DNA sequence: TGCAGCGCCATACAGGGCTCGTGGAGCTCCTACGAGCAGTACTTC.

This chain connects TRBV7-9 to TRBJ2-3, with D unresolved. The CDR3 runs to 12 residues. V was cut by 5 bases and J by 5 bases, with 8 bases left in between. The germline V gene encodes CDR1 SEHNR and CDR2 FQNEAQ (reference sequence). The CDR3 DNA reads TGTGCCAGCAGCGCCAACGTAGATACGCAGTATTTT. It codes for CASSANVDTQYF.

This clonotype was recorded at least ten times. The chain carries TRBV6-5 and TRBJ2-1; no definite D call. The CDR3 consists of 16 residues. Trimming pared 5 bases from V and 4 bases from J, leaving 18 bases between. The germline V gene has CDR1 MNHEY and CDR2 SVGAGI. Here the CDR3 reads CASSPTGRRVYNEQFF. CDR3 coding DNA: TGTGCCAGCAGTCCTACCGGACGGAGAGTTTACAATGAGCAGTTCTTC.

With regard to this clonotype: This may arise from a read error, as a much more abundant clone is one base away. This chain joins TRBV27 and TRBJ2-1, with 8 bases lining up with TRBD1. The CDR3 runs to 18 residues. Germline V lookup: CDR1 MNHEY, CDR2 SMNVEV (reference sequence). This CDR3 reads CASRPGQVFVSSYNEQVF. The CDR3 bases are TGTGCCAGCAGGCCGGGACAGGTCTTTGTTAGCTCCTACAATGAGCAGGTCTTC.

The chain has TRBV29-1 and TRBJ2-1, with D maybe TRBD2 (5 bases). The CDR3 length is 12 residues. Per the germline V gene, CDR1 is SQVTM and CDR2 is ANQGSEA. Trimming cost V 7 bases and J 13 bases, with 20 bases left between them. The CDR3 DNA sequence: TGCAGCGGGGAACCCGTTGGGGAGACTCAGTTCTTC. Its protein is CSGEPVGETQFF.

This clonotype turned up a few times. This chain links TRBV30 with TRBJ1-1; 7 bases align to TRBD1. The junction had 7 bases not matched to a gene; V was cut back by 3 bases and J by 0 bases. Germline values: CDR1 GTSNPN, CDR2 SVGIG (reference sequence). The CDR3 runs 15 residues. CDR3 sequence (DNA): TGTGCCTGGAGGACAACAGGGGCCTTGAACACTGAAGCTTTCTTT. Translated: CAWRTTGALNTEAFF.

This clonotype occurred many times. The gene calls are TRBV6-6 and TRBJ1-1; D is ambiguous. The CDR3 is 15 amino acids. Trimming left V 2 bases short and J 2 bases short, with 12 bases between. Germline loops: CDR1 MNHNY, CDR2 SVGAGI (reference sequence). Here the CDR3 DNA reads TGTGCCAGCAGTTACGGTCAGGCTTTAAACACTGAAGCTTTCTTT. The encoded protein is CASSYGQALNTEAFF.

This clonotype was seen only a few times. This chain uses TRBV7-6 with TRBJ2-2; D may be TRBD1 or TRBD2 (7 bases each). Looked up from germline, CDR1 is SGHVS and CDR2 is FNYEAQ. This CDR3 contains 14 residues. The V and J ends lost 6 bases and 6 bases respectively, with 14 bases between them. CDR3 loop: CASRSTGRAGELFF. For the CDR3, the DNA is TGTGCCAGCAGATCGACAGGGAGGGCCGGGGAGCTGTTTTTT.

This clonotype was observed at least ten times. V and J are TRBV9 and TRBJ2-3; D is ambiguous. Looked up from germline, CDR1 is SGDLS and CDR2 is YYNGEE. This CDR3 region has 11 residues. Trimming pared 7 bases from V and 6 bases from J, leaving 9 bases between. CDR3 DNA sequence: TGTGCCAGCGGAGTGGCGGATACGCAGTATTTT. Protein sequence: CASGVADTQYF.

This clonotype was seen at least ten times. This chain uses TRBV5-1 with TRBJ2-2, with D possibly matching TRBD2 (6 bases). V dropped 5 bases and J dropped 2 bases, with 16 bases sitting between them. Germline V CDR1 and CDR2: SGHRS, YFSETQ. This CDR3 has 16 residues. The CDR3 is CASRPGMGGNTGELFF. In DNA, the CDR3 is TGCGCCAGCAGGCCAGGGATGGGGGGAAACACCGGGGAGCTGTTTTTT.